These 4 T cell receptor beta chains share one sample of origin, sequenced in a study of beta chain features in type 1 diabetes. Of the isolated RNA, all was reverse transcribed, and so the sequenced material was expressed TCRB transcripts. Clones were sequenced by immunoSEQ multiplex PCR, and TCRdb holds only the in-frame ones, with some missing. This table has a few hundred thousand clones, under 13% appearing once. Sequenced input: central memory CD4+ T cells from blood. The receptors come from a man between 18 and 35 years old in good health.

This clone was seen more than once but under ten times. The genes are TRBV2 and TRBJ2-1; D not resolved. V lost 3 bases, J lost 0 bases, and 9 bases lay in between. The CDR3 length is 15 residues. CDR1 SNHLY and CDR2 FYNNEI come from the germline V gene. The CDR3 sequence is CASSDTPGSYNEQFF. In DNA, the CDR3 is TGTGCCAGCAGTGATACCCCGGGCTCCTACAATGAGCAGTTCTTC.

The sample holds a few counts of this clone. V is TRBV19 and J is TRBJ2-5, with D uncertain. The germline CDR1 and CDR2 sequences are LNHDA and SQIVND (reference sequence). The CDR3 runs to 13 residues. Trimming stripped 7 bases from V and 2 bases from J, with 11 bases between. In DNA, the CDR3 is TGTGCCAGTACCCCGGACGGTCAAGAGACCCAGTACTTC. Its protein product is CASTPDGQETQYF.

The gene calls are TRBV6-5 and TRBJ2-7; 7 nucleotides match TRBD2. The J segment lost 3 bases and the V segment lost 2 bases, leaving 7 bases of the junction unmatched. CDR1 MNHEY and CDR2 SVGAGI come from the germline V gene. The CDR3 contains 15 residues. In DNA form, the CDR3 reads TGTGCCAGCAGTTACCGAGGACTAGACATCTACGAGCAGTACTTC. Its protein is CASSYRGLDIYEQYF.

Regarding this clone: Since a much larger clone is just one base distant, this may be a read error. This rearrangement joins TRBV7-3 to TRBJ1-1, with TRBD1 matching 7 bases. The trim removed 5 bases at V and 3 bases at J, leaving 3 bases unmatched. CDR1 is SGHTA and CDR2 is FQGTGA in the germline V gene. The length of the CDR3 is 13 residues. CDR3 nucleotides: TGTGCCAGCAGCGTCGACAGGGACACTGAAGCTTTCTTT. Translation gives CASSVDRDTEAFF.